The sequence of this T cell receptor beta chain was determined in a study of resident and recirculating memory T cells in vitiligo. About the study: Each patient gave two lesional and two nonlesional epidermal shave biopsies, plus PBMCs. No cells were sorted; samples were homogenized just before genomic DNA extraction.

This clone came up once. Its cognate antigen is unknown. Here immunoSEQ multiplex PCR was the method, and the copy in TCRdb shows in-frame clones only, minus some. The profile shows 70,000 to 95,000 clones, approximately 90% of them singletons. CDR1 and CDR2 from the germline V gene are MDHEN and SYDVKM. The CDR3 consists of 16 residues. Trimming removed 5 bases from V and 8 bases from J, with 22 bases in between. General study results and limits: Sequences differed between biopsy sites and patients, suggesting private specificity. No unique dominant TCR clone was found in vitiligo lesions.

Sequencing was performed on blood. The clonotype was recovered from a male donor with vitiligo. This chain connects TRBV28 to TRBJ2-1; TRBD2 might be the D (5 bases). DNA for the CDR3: TGTGCCAGCAGTCCAATGGACTTATTGGGATACGATGAGCAGTTCTTC. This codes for CASSPMDLLGYDEQFF.